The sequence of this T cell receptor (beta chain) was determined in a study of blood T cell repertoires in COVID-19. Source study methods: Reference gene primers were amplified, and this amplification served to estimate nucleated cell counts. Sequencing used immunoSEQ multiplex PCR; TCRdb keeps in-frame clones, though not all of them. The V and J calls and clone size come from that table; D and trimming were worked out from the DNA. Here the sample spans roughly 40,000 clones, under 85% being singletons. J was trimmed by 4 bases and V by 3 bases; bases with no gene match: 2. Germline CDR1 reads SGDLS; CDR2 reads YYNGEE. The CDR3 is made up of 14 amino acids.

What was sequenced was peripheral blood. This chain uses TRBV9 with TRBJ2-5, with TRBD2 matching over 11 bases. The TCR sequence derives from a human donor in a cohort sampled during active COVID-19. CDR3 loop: CASSALAGGETQYF. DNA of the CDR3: TGTGCCAGCAGCGCCCTAGCGGGGGGAGAGACCCAGTACTTC.